Below, 3 T cell receptor beta chains from the same sample are listed, as sequenced in a study of cytomegalovirus exposure and HLA in healthy donors. Use of 60 Vbeta and 13 Jbeta primers characterized the PCR. Using immunoSEQ multiplex PCR, the repertoire was profiled, and TCRdb retains in-frame clones only, with some absent. Among about 130,000 clones listed, just over 70% were seen once. The sample consisted of PBMCs. Source of these receptors: a woman aged 55-75 years in good health and CMV-seropositive.

The rearrangement joins TRBV5-1 to TRBJ1-1; a weak D match, TRBD1 (5 bases). Between the trimmed V and J ends, which lost 9 bases and 6 bases, there was a span of 15 bases. Germline values: CDR1 SGHRS, CDR2 YFSETQ. CDR3 length: 12 residues. The CDR3 DNA follows: TGCGCCACGCGGGAGGAGGGGCCTGAAGCTTTCTTT. Translated: CATREEGPEAFF.

CDR3 DNA: TGTGCCAGCAGCGTTGCGACAGGGGGCAATCAGCCCCAGCATTTT. This encodes CASSVATGGNQPQHF. The chain couples TRBV9 to TRBJ1-5, with 8 bases lining up with TRBD1. The germline CDR1 and CDR2 sequences are SGDLS and YYNGEE. This CDR3 has 15 amino acids. J gave up 2 bases and V 2 bases, and 3 bases lay outside the gene matches.

The V call is TRBV6-5, the J call TRBJ1-2, with D possibly being TRBD1 (5 bases). The CDR3 has 14 amino acids. V lost 2 bases, J lost 7 bases, and 14 bases lay in between. The germline V gene has CDR1 MNHEY and CDR2 SVGAGI. The DNA of the CDR3 is TGTGCCAGCAGTTACGCCTCTTTAGGGGTTGGCTACACCTTC. It yields the protein CASSYASLGVGYTF.